This T cell receptor beta chain derives from a study of cytomegalovirus exposure and HLA in healthy donors. The study's findings and limits: Most of the TCR beta V segments (in an earlier analysis) were productive either about 87% or about 30% of the time. Researchers catalogued approximately 170 TCR beta chains as cytomegalovirus-associated.

As to this clone: The antigen is unknown.

Trimming at V came to 5 bases and at J to 4 bases, leaving 4 bases not matched to a gene. The CDR3 covers 15 residues. Germline V gene data show CDR1 as MNHEY and CDR2 as SMNVEV (reference sequence). PCR involved 60 Vbeta and 13 Jbeta primers. TCRdb keeps only in-frame clones here, not all; method: immunoSEQ multiplex PCR. The sample contains fewer than 200,000 clones, about three quarters of which appear only once. This TCR came from a woman between 40 and 55 years old in good health and CMV-seropositive. Sequenced: PBMCs. This rearrangement joins TRBV27 to TRBJ2-1; 11 bases agree with TRBD2. In DNA form, the CDR3 reads TGTGCCAGCAGTCCCTTAGCGGGAGGGTACAATGAGCAGTTCTTC. Protein sequence: CASSPLAGGYNEQFF.